The rows below give T cell receptor beta chains drawn from one sample of a study of blood T cells in healthy people across ages. In TCRdb, the 5' RACE reads were re-called with MiXCR into one record per CDR3 protein. The sample holds 650,000 to 1,000,000 distinct CDR3 sequences, 35% to 40% seen once. Specimen: blood. Every receptor here comes from a man aged 18 to 29 in good health. Both conserved end residues are part of each CDR3. D genes are given only for firm matches. A row's size may be missing; if present it is once, few, many or a size class.

>many|-|TRBJ2-1|TRBV5-1
CASGTTGFYNEQFF
TGCGCCAGCGGCACAACGGGATTCTACAATGAGCAGTTCTTC
>-|-|TRBJ2-5|TRBV14
CASSHGLLRQYF
TGTGCCAGCAGCCACGGACTACTGCGGCAGTACTTC
>few|-|TRBJ2-3|TRBV5-1
CASSPDSPYLTDTQYF
TGCGCCAGCAGCCCGGACAGCCCCTATCTCACAGATACGCAGTATTTT
>few|TRBD2|TRBJ2-3|TRBV5-4
CASSLISGGARDTQYF
TGTGCCAGCAGCTTGATAAGCGGGGGGGCTCGGGATACGCAGTATTTT
>few|-|TRBJ2-7|TRBV21-1
CASSPRKPDRDYYHEQYF
TGTGCCAGCAGCCCTCGAAAGCCGGACAGGGATTATTACCACGAGCAGTACTTC
>few|-|TRBJ2-7|TRBV30
CAWGDTSYEQYF
TGTGCCTGGGGGGACACCTCCTACGAGCAGTACTTC
>once|-|TRBJ2-5|TRBV6-2/TRBV6-3
CASRSYNEQYF
TGTGCCAGCAGGTCGTACAATGAGCAGTACTTC
>few|-|TRBJ2-3|TRBV2
CASSVGASTDTQYF
TGTGCCAGCAGTGTAGGGGCTAGCACAGATACGCAGTATTTT
>once|-|TRBJ2-7|TRBV20-1
CSARRLAEQYF
TGCAGTGCTAGGCGACTTGCGGAGCAGTACTTC
>-|-|TRBJ2-1|TRBV6-5
CASRSTGLNEQFF
TGTGCCAGCAGATCCACAGGGTTGAATGAGCAGTTCTTC
>-|-|TRBJ1-1|TRBV12-3/TRBV12-4
CASLKKGGNTEAYF
TGTGCCAGCCTCAAAAAGGGGGGTAACACTGAAGCTTACTTT
>few|TRBD2|TRBJ2-3|TRBV25-1
CASSKLAGRTDTQYF
TGTGCCAGCAGTAAACTAGCGGGGCGCACAGATACGCAGTATTTT
>many|-|TRBJ2-1|TRBV5-1
CASSPGRTNEQFF
TGCGCCAGCAGCCCGGGACGGACCAATGAGCAGTTCTTC
>-|-|TRBJ1-6|TRBV19
CASSPGTESPLHF
TGTGCCAGTAGTCCTGGGACGGAATCACCCCTCCACTTT
>few|-|TRBJ2-7|TRBV29-1
CSVQPRGSSSYEQYF
TGCAGCGTCCAACCGAGGGGCAGTAGCTCCTACGAGCAGTACTTC
>-|-|TRBJ1-1|TRBV6-2/TRBV6-3
CASSHFSVLGRTTEAFF
TGTGCCAGCAGTCATTTCAGCGTCCTGGGGCGGACCACTGAAGCTTTCTTT
>-|-|TRBJ1-6|TRBV28
CASSVLKRGIIGSSYNSPLHF
TGTGCCAGCAGTGTGTTAAAGCGAGGGATAATAGGCAGCTCCTATAATTCACCCCTCCACTTT
>-|-|TRBJ2-1|TRBV28
CANIPSHRGGFNEQFF
TGTGCCAACATCCCTTCCCACAGGGGAGGGTTCAATGAGCAGTTCTTC
>-|-|TRBJ2-7|TRBV7-2
CASRRGTAYEQYF
TGTGCCAGCAGGCGCGGGACGGCCTACGAGCAGTACTTC
>many|-|TRBJ1-1|TRBV7-2
CASSPPRPTEAFF
TGTGCCAGCAGCCCCCCGCGGCCGACTGAAGCTTTCTTT
>-|-|TRBJ2-1|TRBV4-2
CASSHPRENSYNEQFF
TGTGCCAGCAGCCATCCCCGAGAGAACTCCTACAATGAGCAGTTCTTC
>-|TRBD1|TRBJ2-7|TRBV5-6
CASSFGDRSYNEQYF
TGTGCCAGCAGCTTCGGGGACAGATCCTACAATGAGCAGTACTTC
>-|TRBD1|TRBJ1-5|TRBV6-2/TRBV6-3
CASSRSVKISGQGYQPQHF
TGTGCCAGCAGCCGCTCGGTGAAGATTTCGGGACAGGGGTATCAGCCCCAGCATTTT
>-|-|TRBJ1-2|TRBV7-9
CASSTGPEGGYTF
TGTGCCAGCAGCACCGGCCCAGAGGGAGGCTACACCTTC
>-|-|TRBJ1-5|TRBV6-1
CASSEFTGPSNQPQHF
TGTGCCAGCAGTGAATTCACGGGTCCTAGCAATCAGCCCCAGCATTTT
>many|TRBD1|TRBJ1-2|TRBV20-1
CSARLRTGKRGGYTF
TGCAGTGCTAGACTAAGGACAGGGAAGAGAGGTGGCTACACCTTC
>-|-|TRBJ2-2|TRBV5-1
CASPPENTGELFF
TGCGCCAGCCCCCCCGAGAACACCGGGGAGCTGTTTTTT
>many|-|TRBJ2-1|TRBV6-5
CASSYSSSGRSYNEQFF
TGTGCCAGCAGTTATTCCTCCAGCGGGCGTTCCTACAATGAGCAGTTCTTC
>few|-|TRBJ2-1|TRBV6-5
CASSYSTSDFQFF
TGTGCCAGCAGTTACTCGACCTCAGACTTCCAGTTCTTC
>-|TRBD1|TRBJ1-4|TRBV24-1
CATSPGQGEKLFF
TGTGCCACCAGTCCGGGACAGGGTGAAAAACTGTTTTTT
>-|-|TRBJ2-7|TRBV4-3
CASSQDLLVSYEQYF
TGCGCCAGCAGCCAAGATTTACTAGTCTCCTACGAGCAGTACTTC
>few|TRBD1|TRBJ1-4|TRBV12-3/TRBV12-4
CASSLVAWDSHEKLFF
TGTGCCAGCAGTTTGGTTGCTTGGGACAGCCATGAAAAACTGTTTTTT
>many|TRBD1|TRBJ2-7|TRBV6-5
CASSYGTGTYEQYF
TGTGCCAGCAGTTACGGGACAGGCACCTACGAGCAGTACTTC
>-|-|TRBJ1-5|TRBV18
CASRSDRPRSAQHF
TGTGCCAGTCGATCAGACAGGCCACGGTCGGCCCAGCATTTT
>few|-|TRBJ2-1|TRBV24-1
CATKEVGGNEQFF
TGTGCCACCAAAGAAGTGGGGGGCAATGAGCAGTTCTTC
>few|TRBD1|TRBJ1-5|TRBV20-1
CSAPSGQGGGQPQHF
TGCAGTGCCCCCTCGGGACAGGGTGGAGGTCAGCCCCAGCATTTT
>-|-|TRBJ2-3|TRBV24-1
CATSDLHLNTQYF
TGTGCCACCAGTGATTTGCACCTAAATACGCAGTATTTT
>few|-|TRBJ1-2|TRBV29-1
CSVLGSYGYTF
TGCAGCGTTCTGGGGTCATATGGCTACACCTTC
>-|-|TRBJ1-2|TRBV7-2
CASSLVPTGYTF
TGTGCCAGCAGCTTAGTACCCACAGGCTACACCTTC
>few|-|TRBJ2-5|TRBV15
CATSRDRRGETQYF
TGTGCCACCAGTAGAGACCGAAGGGGAGAGACCCAGTACTTC
>few|-|TRBJ1-1|TRBV4-1
CASVSDTEAFF
TGCGCCAGCGTTTCAGACACTGAAGCTTTCTTT
>-|TRBD2|TRBJ2-4|TRBV28
CASSSPMWERGQEKYF
TGTGCCAGCAGCTCTCCCATGTGGGAGCGGGGGCAGGAAAAGTACTTC
>few|-|TRBJ2-5|TRBV14
CASSQVLRETQYF
TGTGCCAGCAGCCAAGTCTTGAGGGAGACCCAGTACTTC
>few|TRBD1|TRBJ2-2|TRBV9
CASGQGFTGELFF
TGTGCCAGCGGACAGGGTTTCACCGGGGAGCTGTTTTTT
>few|-|TRBJ2-1|TRBV5-6
CASSRGAFNSYNEQFF
TGTGCCAGCAGCCGGGGGGCGTTTAACTCCTACAATGAGCAGTTCTTC
>-|-|TRBJ2-3|TRBV20-1
CSASRATDTQYF
TGCAGTGCCTCTAGGGCAACAGATACGCAGTATTTT
>few|-|TRBJ2-3|TRBV10-3
CAISADGTDTQYF
TGTGCCATCAGTGCGGACGGCACAGATACGCAGTATTTT
>-|-|TRBJ2-3|TRBV12-3/TRBV12-4
CASSPMASVSTQYF
TGTGCCAGCAGTCCGATGGCATCTGTTAGTACGCAGTATTTT
>-|TRBD2|TRBJ2-7|TRBV12-3/TRBV12-4
CASSFITAAGGSYEQYF
TGTGCCAGCAGTTTTATCACAGCAGCGGGGGGATCCTACGAGCAGTACTTC
>-|TRBD1|TRBJ1-2|TRBV4-3
CASSQSSTGTDYGYTF
TGCGCCAGCAGCCAATCATCCACCGGGACAGATTATGGCTACACCTTC
>few|-|TRBJ1-4|TRBV12-3/TRBV12-4
CASTPDNAGEKLFF
TGTGCCAGCACCCCGGATAATGCTGGTGAAAAACTGTTTTTT
>-|-|TRBJ2-7|TRBV20-1
CSATGDFQYF
TGCAGTGCTACAGGGGATTTTCAGTACTTC
>many|-|TRBJ1-2|TRBV4-3
CASSRDGMGNYGYTF
TGCGCCAGCAGCCGGGATGGCATGGGGAACTATGGCTACACCTTC